The present T cell receptor beta chain was sequenced within a study of cytomegalovirus exposure and HLA in healthy donors. This clone was counted only a few times. Primers for the PCR totalled 60 Vbeta and 13 Jbeta. Repertoires were generated with immunoSEQ multiplex PCR, while TCRdb's copy carries only in-frame clones and drops some. The sample lists about 150,000 clones, around 79% occurring once. This CDR3 is 16 amino acids long. Germline CDR1 is MGHRA and CDR2 is YSYEKL. With 4 bases removed from V and 1 base from J, the gap between germline ends came to 16 bases. The clonotype originates from a man between 18 and 29 years old in good health and CMV-seronegative. Material for sequencing was PBMCs. This chain links TRBV4-1 with TRBJ2-5; a possible D gene is TRBD2 (5 bases). The CDR3 here is CASSLLEVRIQETQYF. The CDR3, as DNA: TGCGCCAGCAGCCTCCTGGAGGTCAGGATCCAAGAGACCCAGTACTTC.